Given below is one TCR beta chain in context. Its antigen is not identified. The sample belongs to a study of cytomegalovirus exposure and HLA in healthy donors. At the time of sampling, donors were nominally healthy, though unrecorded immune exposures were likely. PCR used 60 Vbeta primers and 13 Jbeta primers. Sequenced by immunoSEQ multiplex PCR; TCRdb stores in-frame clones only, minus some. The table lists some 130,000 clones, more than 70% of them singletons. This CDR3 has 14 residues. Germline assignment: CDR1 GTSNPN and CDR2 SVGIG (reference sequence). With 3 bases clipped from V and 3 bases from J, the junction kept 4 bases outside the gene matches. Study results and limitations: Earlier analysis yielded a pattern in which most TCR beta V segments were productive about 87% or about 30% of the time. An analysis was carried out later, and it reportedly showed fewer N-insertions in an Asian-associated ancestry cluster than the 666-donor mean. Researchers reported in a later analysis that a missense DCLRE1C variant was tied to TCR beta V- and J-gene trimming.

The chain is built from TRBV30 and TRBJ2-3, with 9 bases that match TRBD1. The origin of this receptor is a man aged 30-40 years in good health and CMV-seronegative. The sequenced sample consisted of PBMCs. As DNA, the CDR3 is TGTGCCTGGAGGGCGACAGGGGGGACAGATACGCAGTATTTT. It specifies CAWRATGGTDTQYF.